Listed here are 32 T cell receptor beta chains from one sample, sequenced in a study of regulatory T cells in long-lasting Graves disease. Arm-PCR of CDR3 regions and iRepertoire HTBI primers were the basis on which TCR beta libraries were built. TCRdb ran MiXCR on the multiplex PCR reads and lists one entry per CDR3 protein. This sample yields roughly 610,000 distinct CDR3 sequences, of which around 16% are seen a single time; around 13% belongs to the top ten. The time point was: newly diagnosed GD, antithyroid drugs for less than 3 months. PBMC-derived RNA was used for the TCR library. These data were likewise used in another study, on T cells in Graves' hyperthyroidism and ophthalmopathy.

The sample consisted of peripheral blood mononuclear cells (PBMCs), taken at new diagnosis, from a patient treated with antithyroid drugs. Source of these receptors: a man aged 18 to 30 with Graves disease.

The sample holds many counts of this clonotype. The chain combines TRBV12-3 or TRBV12-4 with TRBJ1-5; TRBD1 aligns across 7 bases. V shed 4 bases and J 7 bases; nucleotides not matched to a gene: 7. The CDR3 runs to 14 residues. CDR3 sequence reads: CASSSGDRAQPQHF. CDR3 in DNA: TGTGCCAGCAGTTCCGGCGACAGGGCCCAGCCCCAGCATTTT.

This clonotype was seen a handful of times. The chain has TRBV6-5 and TRBJ2-3, with D possibly being TRBD1 or TRBD2 (5 bases each). Trimming left V 2 bases short and J 11 bases short, with 23 bases between. This CDR3 contains 16 residues. Germline V gene data show CDR1 as MNHEY and CDR2 as SVGAGI. CDR3 in amino acids: CASSYTRQHSRVRQYF. The CDR3 region has the DNA TGTGCCAGCAGTTACACGCGACAGCATTCGAGGGTTCGGCAGTATTTT.

This rearrangement joins TRBV20-1 to TRBJ2-1; 10 nucleotides line up with TRBD2. Unmatched junction bases numbered 8, after V lost 8 bases and J lost 4 bases. The germline gives CDR1 DFQATT, CDR2 SNEGSKA (reference sequence). This CDR3 is built from 14 residues. DNA of the CDR3: TGCAGTCACCGAAGCGGGAGGGATTACAATGAGCAGTTCTTC. Translated: CSHRSGRDYNEQFF.

This clonotype was recorded only once. CDR3 coding DNA: TGCAGCGTTGAAAAGGGGTGGAACACTGAAGCTTTCTTT. Its translation is CSVEKGWNTEAFF. The chain recombines TRBV29-1 with TRBJ1-1, with D perhaps TRBD1 (5 bases). The CDR3 runs to 13 residues. Germline loops: CDR1 SQVTM, CDR2 ANQGSEA. Trimming stripped 2 bases from V and 1 base from J, with 8 bases between.

At least ten counts were recorded for this clonotype. J is TRBJ2-5 and V is TRBV27, with D perhaps matching TRBD2 (5 bases). CDR3 length: 14 residues. V lost 4 bases and J 6 bases, leaving 15 bases between the germline ends. Looked up from germline, CDR1 is MNHEY and CDR2 is SMNVEV (reference sequence). CDR3 residues: CASSSGRRRQTQYF. DNA of the CDR3: TGTGCCAGCAGTTCCGGACGGAGGCGGCAGACCCAGTACTTC.

At least ten counts were recorded for this clonotype. The rearrangement uses TRBV30 and TRBJ2-3, with 13 bases lining up with TRBD2. Trimming at V came to 4 bases and at J to 5 bases, leaving 12 bases not matched to a gene. Germline V gene lookup returns CDR1 GTSNPN and CDR2 SVGIG (reference sequence). The CDR3 runs to 17 residues. The CDR3 here is CAWTGGLAGVVVDTQYF. DNA for the CDR3: TGTGCCTGGACCGGAGGACTAGCGGGAGTAGTAGTAGATACGCAGTATTTT.

This chain links TRBV19 with TRBJ2-5, with a weak D call TRBD1 (5 bases). Per germline, CDR1 LNHDA and CDR2 SQIVND (reference sequence). V gave up 3 bases and J gave up 1 base, with 15 bases separating them. This CDR3 is 16 amino acids long. DNA for the CDR3: TGTGCCAGTAGTATTCCTCCTAGGGGCGGCCAAGAGACCCAGTACTTC. This sequence encodes CASSIPPRGGQETQYF.

This clonotype was counted a few times. The V and J genes are TRBV7-9 and TRBJ2-7; D may match TRBD1 or TRBD2 (5 bases each). The germline gives CDR1 SEHNR, CDR2 FQNEAQ (reference sequence). V gave up 2 bases and J gave up 0 bases, with 17 bases separating them. The CDR3 loop spans 17 amino acids. DNA of the CDR3: TGTGCCAGCAGCTTAATTAGGGGACCCTTAGGCTCCTACGAGCAGTACTTC. Amino acid sequence: CASSLIRGPLGSYEQYF.

This clonotype was seen only a few times. V gene TRBV6-2 or TRBV6-3 combines with J gene TRBJ1-1, with no clear D. This CDR3 is built from 16 residues. V shed 1 base and J shed 0 bases, with 12 bases lying between them. Looked up from germline, CDR1 is MNHEY and CDR2 is SVGEGT. The CDR3 sequence: CASSYYPTVMNTEAFF. CDR3 nucleotide sequence: TGTGCCAGCAGTTACTACCCTACAGTAATGAACACTGAAGCTTTCTTT.

V is TRBV5-1 and J is TRBJ2-5; D is perhaps TRBD2 (8 bases). The V gene lost 2 bases and the J gene lost 5 bases, with 22 bases spanning the gap. This CDR3 region has 17 residues. Germline CDR1 reads SGHRS; CDR2 reads YFSETQ. The CDR3 protein is CASSLLTSGSRGETQYF. The CDR3 bases are TGCGCCAGCAGCTTATTAACTAGCGGTTCCAGGGGGGAGACCCAGTACTTC.

The gene calls are TRBV29-1 and TRBJ1-3; no clear D gene. Germline CDR1 and CDR2: SQVTM and ANQGSEA. The CDR3 extends over 14 amino acids. Trimming took off 7 bases at V and 0 bases at J, with 13 bases between the two ends. The chain's CDR3 is CSAPTSDSGNTIYF. In DNA form, the CDR3 reads TGCAGCGCCCCAACCAGTGACTCTGGAAACACCATATATTTT.

This clonotype was seen at least ten times. The J gene is TRBJ2-1, the V gene TRBV11-3, with D perhaps TRBD2 (6 bases). The CDR3 is made up of 15 amino acids. Germline V CDR1 and CDR2: SGHNT, YENEEA. V was clipped by 3 bases and J by 4 bases, with 13 bases between them. CDR3 loop: CASSFMGGVYNEQFF. The CDR3 DNA reads as TGTGCCAGCAGCTTCATGGGCGGGGTATACAATGAGCAGTTCTTC.

Ten or more counts support this clonotype. The chain couples TRBV12-3 or TRBV12-4 to TRBJ2-7, with D perhaps matching TRBD1 or TRBD2 (5 bases each). Deletions cut 3 bases from V and 7 bases from J, with 16 bases between. The CDR3 has 14 amino acids. Written as DNA, the CDR3 is TGTGCCAGCAGTTTTGACGGACCGGGGCAAGAGCAGTACTTC. Amino acids: CASSFDGPGQEQYF.

This clonotype was counted only a few times. The rearrangement uses TRBV27 and TRBJ1-6; no firm D call. CDR1 and CDR2 (germline): MNHEY, SMNVEV (reference sequence). The CDR3 sequence is 16 residues long. V was trimmed by 8 bases and J by 5 bases, leaving 19 bases between them. The CDR3 here is CASALRVRRDNSPLHF. The CDR3 nucleotides read TGTGCCAGCGCCCTCCGGGTGAGGAGAGATAATTCACCCCTCCACTTT.

The chain uses TRBV5-1 and TRBJ2-5; the D gene is possibly TRBD2 (6 bases). The length of the CDR3 is 14 residues. Germline CDR1 reads SGHRS; CDR2 reads YFSETQ. V was clipped by 5 bases and J by 1 base, with 12 bases between them. The CDR3 spells CASRSIAAQETQYF. The DNA for the CDR3 is TGCGCCAGCAGAAGTATAGCGGCCCAAGAGACCCAGTACTTC.

This clonotype has at least ten counts. The chain uses TRBV30 and TRBJ1-5, with a tentative D call TRBD1 (5 bases). V shed 2 bases and J shed 2 bases, with 13 bases lying between them. CDR1 and CDR2 (germline): GTSNPN, SVGIG (reference sequence). This CDR3 region has 15 residues. CDR3 amino acids: CAWSIGTGGNQPQHF. CDR3 nucleotides: TGTGCCTGGAGTATTGGGACCGGGGGCAATCAGCCCCAGCATTTT.

This clonotype showed up many times. V and J are TRBV27 and TRBJ2-3; D not certain. There are 15 residues in the CDR3. Deletions cut 3 bases from V and 5 bases from J, with 15 bases between. Germline CDR1 reads MNHEY; CDR2 reads SMNVEV (reference sequence). In nucleotides, the CDR3 is TGTGCCAGCAGTTTCAGCCAGACCGGTGTAGATACGCAGTATTTT. It specifies CASSFSQTGVDTQYF.

The rearrangement uses TRBV7-6 and TRBJ2-7; TRBD2 matches at 11 bases. V lost 5 bases and J lost 6; bases outside the gene matches: 9. The CDR3 runs 15 residues. Germline V gene sequence: CDR1 SGHVS, CDR2 FNYEAQ. The CDR3 here is CASSQTSGSYGEQYF. The CDR3 DNA reads TGTGCCAGCAGCCAAACTAGCGGGAGCTACGGCGAGCAGTACTTC. Using reference TRBV7-6 and TRBJ2-7 for the parts outside the CDR3, the full variable domain is GAGVSQSPRYKVTKRGQDVALRCDPISGHVSLYWYRQALGQGPEFLTYFNYEAQQDKSGLPNDRFSAERPEGSISTLTIQRTEQRDSAMYRCASSQTSGSYGEQYFGPGTRLTVT.

In this sample, this clonotype turned up a few times. The chain joins TRBV20-1 to TRBJ1-1; 11 nucleotides align to TRBD1. V was clipped by 4 bases and J by 4 bases; unmatched bases: 2. In germline, CDR1 is DFQATT, CDR2 SNEGSKA (reference sequence). The CDR3 totals 13 residues. In nucleotides, the CDR3 is TGCAGTGCTATAGGGACAGGGGGCACTGAAGCTTTCTTT. Protein: CSAIGTGGTEAFF.

In this sample, this clonotype turned up many times. The chain is built from TRBV3-1 and TRBJ1-5; the D is unclear. Looked up from germline, CDR1 is LGHDT and CDR2 is YNNKEL (reference sequence). The CDR3 sequence is 15 residues long. Trimming took off 2 bases at V and 3 bases at J, with 11 bases between the two ends. The CDR3 spells CASSQSGLPNQPQHF. CDR3 nucleotide sequence: TGTGCCAGCAGCCAAAGTGGACTGCCCAATCAGCCCCAGCATTTT.

The chain couples TRBV28 to TRBJ2-2, with D maybe TRBD2 (5 bases). The CDR3 length is 16 residues. From germline, CDR1 is MDHEN and CDR2 SYDVKM. Trimming removed 4 bases at V and 2 bases at J, with 14 bases between. CDR3 loop: CASSYIEGVNTGELFF. CDR3 in DNA: TGTGCCAGCAGTTACATAGAGGGAGTAAACACCGGGGAGCTGTTTTTT.

Regarding this clonotype: The junction shows a germline mismatch at one end, possibly a read error. The J gene is TRBJ2-5, the V gene TRBV30; D might be TRBD1 (5 bases). The CDR3 loop spans 13 amino acids. Germline assignment: CDR1 GTSNPN and CDR2 SVGIG (reference sequence). CDR3 nucleotides: TGTGCCTGGGACAGCGTACATCAAGAGACCCGGTACTTC. It yields the protein CAWDSVHQETRYF. The full variable domain, rest sourced from reference TRBV30 and TRBJ2-5, is SQTIHQWPATLVQPVGSPLSLECTVEGTSNPNLYWYRQAAGRGLQLLFYSVGIGQISSEVPQNLSASRPQDRQFILSSKKLLLSDSGFYLCAWDSVHQETRYFGPGTRLLVL.

This rearrangement joins TRBV6-4 to TRBJ2-3, with 11 bases identical to TRBD2. This CDR3 spans 15 amino acids. Germline trimming cut 0 bases from V and 4 bases from J; bases unmatched to any gene: 0. CDR1 is MRHNA and CDR2 is SNTAGT in the germline V gene. In DNA, the CDR3 is TGTGCCAGCAGTGACTCACTAGCGGGAGCAGATACGCAGTATTTT. Its translation is CASSDSLAGADTQYF.

The rearrangement links TRBV6-1 to TRBJ1-4; D uncertain. Trimming took 7 bases from V and 3 from J, leaving 12 bases between them. The CDR3 loop spans 14 amino acids. Germline V lookup: CDR1 MNHNS, CDR2 SASEGT. The CDR3 DNA sequence: TGTGCCAGCAACCCGGGTCCCTCTAATGAAAAACTGTTTTTT. Its translation: CASNPGPSNEKLFF.

The chain couples TRBV5-1 to TRBJ2-2; TRBD1 matches 8 bases. J was trimmed by 7 bases and V by 4 bases; bases with no gene match: 9. The V gene's germline CDR1 is SGHRS and CDR2 YFSETQ. The CDR3 loop spans 15 amino acids. The CDR3 loop reads CASSLWTGNDGELFF. The CDR3 coding sequence is TGCGCCAGCAGCCTCTGGACAGGGAACGACGGGGAGCTGTTTTTT.

This clonotype was counted only a few times. V is TRBV9 and J is TRBJ1-1; D is unresolved. The CDR3 loop spans 14 amino acids. The germline V gene encodes CDR1 SGDLS and CDR2 YYNGEE. V lost 4 bases and J lost 0, with 10 bases in between. CDR3 region: CASSPESLNTEAFF. CDR3 coding DNA: TGTGCCAGCAGCCCAGAGTCATTGAACACTGAAGCTTTCTTT.

This clonotype is a singleton in its sample. The rearrangement uses TRBV28 and TRBJ2-5; weak D call: TRBD1 (6 bases). The CDR3 is made up of 16 amino acids. Germline assignment: CDR1 MDHEN and CDR2 SYDVKM. V lost 1 base and J 1 base, leaving 13 bases between the germline ends. CDR3 DNA sequence: TGTGCCAGCAGTTTATCCATGAGGACAGTCCAAGAGACCCAGTACTTC. Amino acids: CASSLSMRTVQETQYF.

This clonotype was observed many times. The rearrangement links TRBV2 to TRBJ2-1, with no clear D. Germline V lookup: CDR1 SNHLY, CDR2 FYNNEI. V was shortened by 6 bases and J by 0 bases, with 12 bases between the two germline ends. The CDR3 totals 15 residues. The CDR3: CASSPWTASYNEQFF. CDR3 bases: TGTGCCAGCAGCCCCTGGACCGCCTCCTACAATGAGCAGTTCTTC.

V usage is TRBV6-4 and J usage is TRBJ2-7; 7 positions match TRBD1. The germline gives CDR1 MRHNA, CDR2 SNTAGT. The CDR3 totals 17 residues. Trimming took 0 bases from V and 0 from J; bases not matched to a gene: 8. The chain's CDR3 is CASSDSGTVPSSYEQYF. In nucleotides, the CDR3 is TGTGCCAGCAGTGACTCGGGGACAGTCCCAAGCTCCTACGAGCAGTACTTC.

Ten or more counts support this clonotype. The V gene is TRBV7-9, the J gene TRBJ2-1; 10 bases are shared with TRBD2. Per the germline V gene, CDR1 is SEHNR and CDR2 is FQNEAQ (reference sequence). V shed 5 bases, J shed 2 bases, and the junction held 3 bases outside the gene matches. The CDR3 consists of 15 residues. This CDR3 is CASSRTSGPYNEQFF. Here the CDR3 DNA reads TGTGCCAGCAGCCGGACTAGCGGCCCCTACAATGAGCAGTTCTTC.

The chain combines TRBV7-2 with TRBJ2-7, with TRBD2 identical over 8 bases. Trimming took 6 bases from V and 3 from J; bases not matched to a gene: 4. The CDR3 extends over 13 amino acids. Germline V lookup: CDR1 SGHTA, CDR2 FQGNSA. CDR3 region: CASRRGLDYEQYF. The CDR3 DNA reads as TGTGCCAGCAGGAGGGGACTAGACTACGAGCAGTACTTC. Based on the CDR3 plus reference TRBV7-2 and TRBJ2-7, the full variable domain is GAGVSQSPSNKVTEKGKDVELRCDPISGHTALYWYRQSLGQGLEFLIYFQGNSAPDKSGLPSDRFSAERTGGSVSTLTIQRTQQEDSAVYLCASRRGLDYEQYFGPGTRLTVT.

At least ten counts were recorded for this clonotype. J is TRBJ2-5 and V is TRBV29-1; tentatively, D is TRBD2 (6 bases). The V and J ends lost 4 bases and 2 bases respectively, with 11 bases between them. The CDR3 runs 13 residues. Germline CDR1 reads SQVTM; CDR2 reads ANQGSEA. The CDR3 region has the DNA TGCAGCGTTGGGGCGGGACTGCAAGAGACCCAGTACTTC. This translates into CSVGAGLQETQYF.